The T cell receptor beta chain under discussion was sequenced for a study of long-term antiretroviral therapy in people with HIV. Assay version v3.0 of immunoSEQ was used, and it was run at survey level. Clones were read by immunoSEQ multiplex PCR, and TCRdb kept only the in-frame ones, dropping some. The table shows fewer than 35,000 clones, with approximately 85% occurring only once. V lost 1 base and J 3 bases, leaving 6 bases between the germline ends. CDR1 is SGHNT and CDR2 is YENEEA in the germline V gene. CDR3 length: 13 amino acids. Comment on this clone: Its antigen is still unknown.

General study results and limits: Pre-ART clonal expansions dominated every time point's repertoire.

The chain employs TRBV11-3 and TRBJ1-1; the D is unclear. This sequence was found in a man aged 45 to 65 with HIV. The sequenced sample was unsorted PBMCs, obtained 2.9 years after starting antiretroviral therapy. This CDR3 reads CASSLGTHTEAFF. In DNA form, the CDR3 reads TGTGCCAGCAGCTTAGGTACGCACACTGAAGCTTTCTTT.